The clone carrying this T cell receptor (beta chain) was detected ten times or more. Researchers made TCR cDNA using 5'RACE template switching, and this step added a universal primer site and UMIs. TCRdb used MiXCR to reprocess the 5' RACE reads, holding one entry per CDR3 protein. The data hold about 31,000 distinct CDR3 sequences, with 10% observed a single time. This sample is part of a study of T cells after yellow fever vaccination. At the level of the study: The authors sorted the EM, EMRA, CM and Tscm memory subsets using CD3, CD45RA, CCR7 and CD95.

V was shortened by 0 bases and J by 3 bases, with 9 bases between the two germline ends. Germline V gives CDR1 SGHVS, CDR2 FNYEAQ. The length of the CDR3 is 15 residues. Findings and limits, study-wide: Although the secondary response was weaker, it peaked faster, at day 5 versus 15.

The sequence derives from a man between 18 and 35 years old who received the YFV17D yellow fever vaccine. Material: PBMCs, either bulk or a sorted T-cell subset (CD4+, CD8+, memory, or dextramer-sorted; not recorded which), obtained around 15 days after the first yellow fever vaccination. This rearrangement joins TRBV7-6 to TRBJ1-5; D is uncertain. CDR3 in DNA: TGTGCCAGCAGCTTAGCGTCGGGGTTCAATCAGCCCCAGCATTTT. This sequence encodes CASSLASGFNQPQHF.